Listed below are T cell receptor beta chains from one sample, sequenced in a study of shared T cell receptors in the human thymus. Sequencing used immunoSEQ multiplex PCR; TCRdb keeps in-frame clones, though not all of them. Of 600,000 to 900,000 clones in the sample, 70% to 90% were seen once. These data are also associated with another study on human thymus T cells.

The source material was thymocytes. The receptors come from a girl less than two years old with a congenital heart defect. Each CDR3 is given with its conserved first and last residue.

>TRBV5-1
CASSLDRGWGRTEAFF
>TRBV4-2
CASSQVRPGVNTEAFF
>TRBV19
CASRQSSYNEQFF
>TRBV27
CASSFGQGEGETQYF
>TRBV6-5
CASSQGESGYTF
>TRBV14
CASSQQETGGRIF
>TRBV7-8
CASSLDGSGGLQETQYF
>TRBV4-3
CASSQGYPPGQRPYEQYF
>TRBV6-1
CASSNRGFYNSPLHF
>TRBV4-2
CASSQERPFLAGGAPQETQYF
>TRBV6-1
CASLGQVREKLFF
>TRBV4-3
CASSQVLAGGLQETQYF
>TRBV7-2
CASSLGGGRMNTEAFF
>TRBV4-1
CASSQARGGYKAFF
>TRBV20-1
CSAYARDGYTF
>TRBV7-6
CASSPPLGQGSPVNTEAFF
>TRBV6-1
CASRAERGEYF
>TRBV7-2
CASSLGEGRGDTQYF
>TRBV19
CASSIEYRYYEQYF
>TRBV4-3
CASSQSANTGELFF
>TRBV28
CASSPMGTGPHGYTF
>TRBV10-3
CAISGARESENTIYF
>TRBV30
CAWSVRLYGGPNYGYTF
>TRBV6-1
CASREGRVWEQYF
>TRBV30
CAWSVRAHGHNTGELFF
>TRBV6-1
CASSERGQGLSAFF
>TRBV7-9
CASSPEGGLSSGNTIYF
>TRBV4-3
CASSQEAKERGSLGKNIQYF
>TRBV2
CASKPGGQQTSTDTQYF
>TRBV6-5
CASSYSFASPLHF
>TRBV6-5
CASRHRGRGNQPQHF
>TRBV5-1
CASSLKRSGRAFF
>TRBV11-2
CASSLGPTGGALCHYGYTF
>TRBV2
CASREDQGYYEQYF
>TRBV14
CASSHPGVSNTEAFF
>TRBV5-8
CASSLGRAEQPQHF
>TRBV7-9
CASSPNRGGRWETQYF
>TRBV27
CASSLVGQRGYTF
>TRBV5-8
CASSSDSFF
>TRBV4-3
CASSQDPGYGYTF
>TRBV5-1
CASSLGAGGAYEQYF
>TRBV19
CASSIGSQTAYSRNTIYF
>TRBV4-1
CASSQPLGQGDYGYTF
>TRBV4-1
CASSQDLGWTGGATNEKLFF
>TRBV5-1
CASSSGSRPYEQYF
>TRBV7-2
CASSLGSGTSNTDTQYF